The 20 T cell receptor beta chains below were found in one sample sequenced in a study of cytomegalovirus exposure and HLA in healthy donors. Amplification used 60 Vbeta primers and 13 Jbeta primers. TCRdb's copy holds only in-frame clones and misses some; the assay was immunoSEQ multiplex PCR. The listing contains 75,000 to 85,000 clones. The sequencing input was PBMCs. These receptors originate from a young man in good health and CMV-seropositive.

The chain combines TRBV15 with TRBJ2-2; D gene unclear. Trimming cost V 8 bases and J 8 bases, with 9 bases left between them. This CDR3 spans 11 amino acids. In germline, CDR1 is LNHNV, CDR2 YYDKDF (reference sequence). The CDR3 here is CATYAGGELFF. CDR3 DNA sequence: TGTGCCACCTACGCCGGTGGGGAGCTGTTTTTT.

J is TRBJ1-5 and V is TRBV7-6; D gene uncertain. V shed 2 bases and J shed 2 bases, with 4 bases lying between them. This CDR3 is built from 13 residues. CDR1 and CDR2 from the germline V gene are SGHVS and FNYEAQ. The CDR3 bases are TGTGCCAGCAGCTTACAGGGCAATCAGCCCCAGCATTTT. Protein sequence: CASSLQGNQPQHF.

This sequence joins TRBV6-1 and TRBJ2-1; maybe TRBD1 (6 bases). Trimming shortened V by 3 bases and J by 10 bases, and 13 bases separated the two germline ends. CDR1 and CDR2 (germline): MNHNS, SASEGT. CDR3 length equals 13 residues. The CDR3: CASSDSPGEEQFF. In DNA form, the CDR3 reads TGTGCCAGCAGTGACTCTCCAGGGGAAGAGCAGTTCTTC.

The chain has TRBV5-1 and TRBJ1-2; 7 nucleotides line up with TRBD1. Germline V CDR1 and CDR2: SGHRS, YFSETQ. Germline trimming cut 4 bases from V and 6 bases from J; bases unmatched to any gene: 6. This CDR3 region has 13 residues. The CDR3 is CASSARTGDGYTF. The CDR3 DNA is TGCGCCAGCAGCGCGAGGACAGGTGATGGCTACACCTTC.

The gene calls are TRBV2 and TRBJ2-2; weak D call: TRBD2 (5 bases). V lost 5 bases to trimming and J lost 7 bases, with 14 bases between them. The CDR3 has 14 residues. Germline-derived CDR1 and CDR2 are SNHLY and FYNNEI. CDR3 DNA sequence: TGTGCCAGCAGTTCGACCGGGAAAAACGGGGAGCTGTTTTTT. Its protein product is CASSSTGKNGELFF.

V usage is TRBV4-1 and J usage is TRBJ1-4; weak D call: TRBD1 (6 bases). CDR3 length: 13 residues. V was clipped by 4 bases and J by 8 bases, with 11 bases between them. Germline V gene data show CDR1 as MGHRA and CDR2 as YSYEKL. As DNA, the CDR3 is TGCGCCAGCAGCCGCCCAAGGGGGGAAAAACTGTTTTTT. Translating it yields CASSRPRGEKLFF.

The V gene is TRBV30, the J gene TRBJ1-2; weak D call: TRBD1 (6 bases). Germline V lookup: CDR1 GTSNPN, CDR2 SVGIG (reference sequence). V gave up 1 base and J gave up 4 bases, with 13 bases separating them. The CDR3 runs to 14 residues. CDR3 sequence reads: CAWSGLRGTYGYTF. The CDR3 DNA reads TGTGCCTGGAGTGGATTGAGGGGGACCTATGGCTACACCTTC.

The chain links TRBV6-5 to TRBJ1-1; 7 nucleotides line up with TRBD1. Germline lookup yields CDR1 MNHEY and CDR2 SVGAGI. The CDR3 contains 15 residues. With 4 bases clipped from V and 3 bases from J, the junction kept 8 bases outside the gene matches. CDR3 sequence reads: CASSSRRTGDTEAFF. In DNA, the CDR3 is TGTGCCAGCAGTTCCCGGCGAACAGGGGACACTGAAGCTTTCTTT.

The J gene is TRBJ2-1, the V gene TRBV5-4; 9 bases fit TRBD1. Germline V lookup: CDR1 SGHNT, CDR2 YYREEE (reference sequence). J was trimmed by 13 bases and V by 3 bases; bases with no gene match: 5. This CDR3 is 12 amino acids long. The CDR3 nucleotides read TGTGCCAGCAGCTCATCGGGACAGGGTCAGTTCTTC. Translating it yields CASSSSGQGQFF. Together with reference TRBV5-4 and TRBJ2-1, the CDR3 gives the full variable domain: ETGVTQSPTHLIKTRGQQVTLRCSSQSGHNTVSWYQQALGQGPQFIFQYYREEENGRGNFPPRFSGLQFPNYSSELNVNALELDDSALYLCASSSSGQGQFFGPGTRLTVL.

The chain has TRBV30 and TRBJ2-1; D is unclear. Germline CDR1 reads GTSNPN; CDR2 reads SVGIG (reference sequence). Between the trimmed V and J ends, which lost 0 bases and 4 bases, there was a span of 10 bases. The CDR3 is 14 residues long. This chain's CDR3 is CAWSVSYSYNEQFF. CDR3 sequence (DNA): TGTGCCTGGAGTGTATCGTATAGTTACAATGAGCAGTTCTTC.

The rearrangement uses TRBV2 and TRBJ1-1, with D maybe TRBD1 (6 bases). Per germline, CDR1 SNHLY and CDR2 FYNNEI. The CDR3 is 12 residues long. V shed 6 bases and J shed 5 bases, with 10 bases lying between them. CDR3 amino acids: CASSAQGTEAFF. In nucleotides, the CDR3 is TGTGCCAGCAGCGCTCAGGGGACTGAAGCTTTCTTT. Filled out from reference TRBV2 and TRBJ1-1, the complete variable domain reads EPEVTQTPSHQVTQMGQEVILRCVPISNHLYFYWYRQILGQKVEFLVSFYNNEISEKSEIFDDQFSVERPDGSNFTLKIRSTKLEDSAMYFCASSAQGTEAFFGQGTRLTVV.

V and J are TRBV7-8 and TRBJ1-5; D ambiguous. Trimming pared 3 bases from V and 8 bases from J, leaving 14 bases between. Per the germline V gene, CDR1 is SGHVS and CDR2 is FQNEAQ. The CDR3 covers 14 residues. CDR3 nucleotides: TGTGCCAGCAGCTTCGACCGGGAAGCGGAGCCCCAGCATTTT. Translation: CASSFDREAEPQHF.

This chain connects TRBV11-2 to TRBJ1-1, with D possibly TRBD1 on 6 matching bases. V was cut by 5 bases and J by 4 bases, with 17 bases left in between. The germline V gene encodes CDR1 SGHAT and CDR2 FQNNGV. The length of the CDR3 is 15 residues. The CDR3 DNA sequence: TGTGCCAGCAGCCTGCGCACAGGGATTGGCACTGAAGCTTTCTTT. This sequence encodes CASSLRTGIGTEAFF.

V usage is TRBV2 and J usage is TRBJ2-5; weak D call: TRBD2 (6 bases). This CDR3 is built from 12 residues. In germline, CDR1 is SNHLY, CDR2 FYNNEI. V dropped 11 bases and J dropped 5 bases, with 15 bases sitting between them. In DNA, the CDR3 is TGTGCCCTTAGGAGGGAGATGGAGACCCAGTACTTC. It specifies CALRREMETQYF. Using reference TRBV2 and TRBJ2-5 for the parts outside the CDR3, the full variable domain is EPEVTQTPSHQVTQMGQEVILRCVPISNHLYFYWYRQILGQKVEFLVSFYNNEISEKSEIFDDQFSVERPDGSNFTLKIRSTKLEDSAMYFCALRREMETQYFGPGTRLLVL.

The chain has TRBV5-6 and TRBJ2-1; 7 bases match TRBD2. V was clipped by 5 bases and J by 0 bases; unmatched bases: 8. The CDR3 extends over 16 amino acids. CDR1 and CDR2 (germline): SGHDT, YYEEEE. The CDR3 coding sequence is TGTGCCAGCAGACAAGAAGCGGGAAACTCCTACAATGAGCAGTTCTTC. This gives the protein CASRQEAGNSYNEQFF.

Worth noting for this clone: A junction boundary mismatches the germline segment, possibly from a read error. The chain joins TRBV6-1 to TRBJ2-1, with D maybe TRBD1 (5 bases). This CDR3 has 15 amino acids. Germline V lookup: CDR1 MNHNS, CDR2 SASEGT. The CDR3 loop is CASSNNWGSDNEQFF. The CDR3 DNA is TGTGCCAGCAGTAACAACTGGGGCTCCGACAATGAGCAGTTCTTC.

The V gene is TRBV7-2, the J gene TRBJ2-5, with 11 bases matching TRBD2. The CDR3 is made up of 17 amino acids. The J segment lost 2 bases and the V segment lost 5 bases, leaving 10 bases of the junction unmatched. Germline assignment: CDR1 SGHTA and CDR2 FQGNSA. The CDR3 is CASSPQGTSGLQETQYF. CDR3 DNA: TGTGCCAGCAGCCCACAAGGGACTAGCGGCCTACAAGAGACCCAGTACTTC. The entire variable domain, with the rest obtained from reference TRBV7-2 and TRBJ2-5, is as follows: GAGVSQSPSNKVTEKGKDVELRCDPISGHTALYWYRQSLGQGLEFLIYFQGNSAPDKSGLPSDRFSAERTGGSVSTLTIQRTQQEDSAVYLCASSPQGTSGLQETQYFGPGTRLLVL.

The gene calls are TRBV5-1 and TRBJ1-1; D gene uncertain. V dropped 0 bases and J dropped 10 bases, with 10 bases sitting between them. This CDR3 region has 12 residues. The V gene's germline CDR1 is SGHRS and CDR2 YFSETQ. As DNA, the CDR3 is TGCGCCAGCAGCTTGGGAGGGTTGGGAGCTTTCTTT. The encoded protein is CASSLGGLGAFF.

The chain links TRBV6-5 to TRBJ2-1; D not certain. The CDR3 runs to 16 residues. Germline CDR1 reads MNHEY; CDR2 reads SVGAGI. V was pared by 2 bases and J by 2 bases, with 13 bases between. The CDR3 loop is CASSYQAEITYNEQFF. As DNA, the CDR3 is TGTGCCAGCAGTTACCAGGCCGAAATTACCTACAATGAGCAGTTCTTC.

The chain is built from TRBV27 and TRBJ2-5; 11 bases are a match to TRBD2. This CDR3 is built from 17 residues. V trimming: 2 bases; J trimming: 4 bases; junction bases outside the gene matches: 9. The germline V gene encodes CDR1 MNHEY and CDR2 SMNVEV (reference sequence). The DNA of the CDR3 is TGTGCCAGCAGTTTAGGCGGGCCTAGCGGGAGGACAGAGACCCAGTACTTC. Protein: CASSLGGPSGRTETQYF.